This T cell receptor (beta chain) was obtained from a study of OX40 agonist ivuxolimab in advanced cancers. Broadly, across the study: The costimulatory receptor OX40 (CD134) was targeted by ivuxolimab, a fully human IgG2 agonistic monoclonal antibody. Intravenous ivuxolimab was administered to patients every 2 weeks at six dose levels: 0.01, 0.1, 0.3, 1.5, 3 and 10 mg/kg. Of the roughly 52 dose-escalation patients, hepatocellular carcinoma was present in about 20, melanoma in about 15, renal cell carcinoma in 9 and head and neck cancer in 9. A male proportion of roughly 80% and a mean age of 60 years, ranging from 23 to 79, were recorded for the dose-escalation cohort. Prior anti-PD-1, anti-PD-L1 or anti-CTLA-4 therapy was permitted, and approximately 40% of dose-escalation patients had received checkpoint inhibitors. Partial responses were achieved by three dose-escalation patients, of whom one had hepatocellular carcinoma and two had cutaneous melanoma. Peripheral TCRbeta sequencing was intended to test whether TCR sequence diversity was altered and clonal T-cell expansion was caused by ivuxolimab. The monotherapy dose-escalation portion (N ≈ 56 patients) of the phase I ivuxolimab trial is reported in the paper. General conclusions and limits of the study: Antigen specificity was not determined for the clonally expanded peripheral T cells. After ivuxolimab, more expanded clones were found on average in CD8+ T cells than in CD4+ T cells. Partial responders in the 0.1-3.0 mg/kg groups had among the lowest normalized peripheral clonal expansion, especially among CD8+ T cells. At doses of 0.1 to 3.0 mg/kg, clonal expansion of both CD4+ and CD8+ blood T cells was observed from baseline to week 6. Low levels of normalized T-cell clonal expansion were also seen in some patients who did not respond.

Patients with autoimmune disease history or receiving systemic immunosuppression were excluded from the trial. Peripheral blood for TCR sequencing was collected from all dose cohorts at baseline, on cycle 4 day 1, and on cycle 7 day 1. Samples came from an open-label, multicenter, first-in-human phase I dose-escalation trial of ivuxolimab. Adults with locally advanced or metastatic melanoma, renal cell, hepatocellular, or head and neck squamous cell carcinoma were enrolled in the trial. Before TCR sequencing, CD4+ T cells and CD8+ T cells were sorted from peripheral blood as separate populations. V loses 5 bases, J loses 8 bases, and the germline ends lie 10 bases apart. For CDR1 and CDR2, the germline V gene lists SGHRS and YFSETQ. Counted from cysteine to phenylalanine, this CDR3 has 12 amino acids. The retained sequence is limited to the CDR3, 36 bases, with the frame set at the first base. To sequence the TCRbeta CDR3 region, genomic DNA was isolated from the sorted cells. The immunoSEQ Assay was used to sequence the TCRbeta CDR3 regions. The table comes from immuneACCESS by way of TCRdb, which keeps in-frame sequences with V and J called. Part of the clones is missing from these tables; in studies checked, under half for an unresolved V gene and the rest for unknown reasons. The sample includes tens of thousands of clones, with roughly nine tenths observed a single time. The top ten hold about 0.3% of the sample.

As for this clone: Its antigen specificity is not known. No quality values exist for individual bases; no much larger clone is one base distant.

Sequenced material: CD4+ or CD8+ T cells sorted from blood, taken in a trial of the OX40 agonist ivuxolimab. The clonotype comes from an adult with an advanced solid tumor such as melanoma, head and neck, liver or kidney cancer. The rearranged chain carries TRBV5-1 and TRBJ2-2; no D gene is confidently identified. The DNA is TGCGCCAGCAGTTCCTCTGGGGGGGAGCTGTTTTTT. It codes for CASSSSGGELFF.